Presented here are 32 T cell receptor beta chains from one specimen sequenced in a study of T cell clonality in common variable immunodeficiency (dated by TCRdb to the mid-2010s). The receptor library was made with the immunoSEQ multiplex PCR assay. TCRdb's version of the immuneACCESS table is confined to in-frame rearrangements and falls short of the full clone set. An unresolved V gene accounts for under half of the shortfall where checked; the remainder is of unknown origin. The table puts under 65,000 clones in this sample, none counted just once. The top ten hold about 0.85% of the sample. Sequenced sample: peripheral blood mononuclear cells. The receptors were sampled from a person between 18 and 69 years old in good health.

In the case of this clone: Coverage ceases 3 residues before the CDR3 finishes, and the germline J gene fills in the end. V gene TRBV7-9 combines with J gene TRBJ1-1, with a possible D match to TRBD1 (5 bases). From germline, CDR1 is SEHNR and CDR2 FQNEAQ (reference sequence). Trimming took off 2 bases at V and 2 bases at J, with 12 bases between the two ends. This CDR3 has 15 residues. The CDR3 region is CASSLLSGLNTEAFF. Partial CDR3 DNA: TGTGCCAGCAGCTTATTATCAGGGTTAAACACTGAA.

This clone was seen at least ten times. Read sequence stops 3 residues before the CDR3 end, and the germline J gene provides the missing end. The chain recombines TRBV4-1 with TRBJ2-5; TRBD2 matches at 9 bases. CDR1 and CDR2 (germline): MGHRA, YSYEKL. The CDR3 consists of 18 residues. V lost 2 bases, J lost 5 bases, and 15 bases stayed unmatched. CDR3 residues: CASSQIFAGGGAFETQYF. The CDR3 DNA, read in part, is TGCGCCAGCAGCCAAATCTTCGCTGGCGGGGGGGCCTTTGAGACC.

This clone was counted many times. The read is 3 residues too short to cover the CDR3 end, so that end is filled in from the germline J gene. This chain uses TRBV14 with TRBJ2-3, with 8 bases that match TRBD1. This CDR3 region has 13 residues. Germline values: CDR1 SGHDN, CDR2 FVKESK. The sequenced CDR3 bases are TGTGCCAGCAGCCAAGAGCACAGGGGGACG. Amino acids: CASSQEHRGT. The entire CDR3 protein is CASSQEHRGTQYF.

This clone was picked up many times. The read stops 3 residues short of the end of the CDR3; the missing end is completed from the germline J gene. The chain employs TRBV6-2 or TRBV6-3 and TRBJ1-1; perhaps TRBD1 as D (5 bases). This CDR3 is 13 amino acids long. V lost 4 bases, J lost 6 bases, and 12 bases lay in between. CDR1 MNHEY and CDR2 SVGEGT come from the germline V gene. Incomplete CDR3 DNA: TGTGCCAGCAGTTTCGCCAGGGTATCTGAA. Amino acid sequence: CASSFARVSE. The whole CDR3 protein is CASSFARVSEAFF.

The sample holds many counts of this clone. The CDR3 end falls 3 residues outside the read, so it is completed with the germline J gene. This chain links TRBV30 with TRBJ2-5; D not certain. CDR3 length equals 13 residues. The V gene lost 3 bases and the J gene lost 5 bases, with 13 bases spanning the gap. Germline V lookup: CDR1 GTSNPN, CDR2 SVGIG (reference sequence). The sequenced CDR3 bases are TGTGCCTGGAGGTCCAAGGGCTTGGAGACC. Translating gives CAWRSKGLET. Given in full, the CDR3 is CAWRSKGLETQYF.

This clone was observed at least ten times. The junction departs from the called germline gene at one end, perhaps through a read error. The read stops 3 residues short of the end of the CDR3; the missing end is completed from the germline J gene. The chain has TRBV4-2 and TRBJ2-5, with D possibly being TRBD2 (7 bases). The CDR3 has 15 residues. CDR1 and CDR2 (germline): LGHNA, YNFKEQ. CDR3 sequence reads: CASSQGGGRGETQYF. The CDR3 bases that were read are TGCGCCAGCAGCCAAGGGGGAGGGAGGGGTGAGACC.

This clone was picked up a small number of times. From the germline J gene comes the end of the CDR3, since the read stops 3 residues before it. V gene TRBV25-1 combines with J gene TRBJ1-4; a weak D match, TRBD1 (6 bases). Trimming cost V 5 bases and J 7 bases, with 17 bases left between them. The CDR3 extends over 15 amino acids. Germline V CDR1 and CDR2: MGHDK, SYGVNS. CDR3 sequence: CASSRRTVGSEKLFF. Incomplete CDR3 DNA: TGTGCCAGCAGTAGAAGGACAGTTGGAAGTGAAAAA.

In this sample, this clone turned up many times. Read data end 3 residues before the CDR3 end; the end is taken from the germline J gene. This chain links TRBV20-1 with TRBJ1-1, with 9 bases that match TRBD1. The CDR3 extends over 15 amino acids. V shed 6 bases, J shed 4 bases, and the junction held 12 bases outside the gene matches. Germline values: CDR1 DFQATT, CDR2 SNEGSKA (reference sequence). CDR3 protein: CSAEVRGQGSTEAFF. The covered CDR3 bases are TGCAGTGCGGAGGTTCGGGGACAGGGAAGCACTGAA.

A word on this clone: Coverage ceases 3 residues before the CDR3 finishes, and the germline J gene fills in the end. V is TRBV7-9 and J is TRBJ1-1; possible D gene TRBD1, 5 bases. Trimming took off 5 bases at V and 1 base at J, with 11 bases between the two ends. The CDR3 is 14 amino acids. Germline lookup yields CDR1 SEHNR and CDR2 FQNEAQ (reference sequence). This chain's CDR3 is CASSTPGENTEAFF. CDR3 DNA (partial): TGTGCCAGCAGCACCCCGGGGGAGAACACTGAA.

This clone was recorded at least ten times. The CDR3 is cut off 3 residues early in the read; its end comes from the germline J gene. This sequence joins TRBV28 and TRBJ1-1; 9 bases agree with TRBD1. This CDR3 has 16 residues. Per germline, CDR1 MDHEN and CDR2 SYDVKM. CDR3 protein: CASSVLTQIQGAGAFF. Incomplete CDR3 DNA: TGTGCCAGCAGTGTCCTTACCCAGATACAGGGGGCAGGA.

On this clone itself: Read sequence stops 3 residues before the CDR3 end, and the germline J gene provides the missing end. V and J are TRBV19 and TRBJ1-2; possibly TRBD1 for D (6 bases). The CDR3 runs to 14 residues. Germline V gene data show CDR1 as LNHDA and CDR2 as SQIVND (reference sequence). The CDR3 sequence is CASRGHGYYNDYTF. The CDR3 DNA, read in part, is TGTGCCAGTAGGGGACACGGGTATTACAATGAC. Variable domain in full (rest from reference TRBV19 and TRBJ1-2): DGGITQSPKYLFRKEGQNVTLSCEQNLNHDAMYWYRQDPGQGLRLIYYSQIVNDFQKGDIAEGYSVSREKKESFPLTVTSAQKNPTAFYLCASRGHGYYNDYTFGSGTRLTVV.

Note on this clone: The read finishes 3 residues shy of the CDR3 end, and the germline J gene is used to complete it. The chain uses TRBV11-2 and TRBJ1-1; 7 positions agree with TRBD1. With V trimmed by 0 bases and J by 1 base, 2 bases remained unmatched. Per the germline V gene, CDR1 is SGHAT and CDR2 is FQNNGV. The CDR3 length is 15 residues. The CDR3 DNA, read in part, is TGTGCCAGCAGCTTAGACGGGACAGCGAACACTGAA. It translates to CASSLDGTANTE. The full-length CDR3 reads as CASSLDGTANTEAFF.

With respect to this clone: The CDR3 goes on 3 residues after the read ends, and that part is filled in from the germline J gene. The rearrangement uses TRBV20-1 and TRBJ2-1; 9 bases are a match to TRBD2. Germline V gene sequence: CDR1 DFQATT, CDR2 SNEGSKA (reference sequence). There are 16 residues in the CDR3. Germline trimming cut 0 bases from V and 3 bases from J; bases unmatched to any gene: 6. CDR3 region: CSARDPAGGLYNEQFF. The sequenced part of the CDR3 DNA is TGCAGTGCTAGAGATCCGGCGGGGGGGCTCTACAATGAG.

This clone was observed many times. With the read ending 3 residues before the CDR3 end, the germline J gene is used to fill in that end. The rearrangement uses TRBV7-9 and TRBJ2-7; D gene ambiguous. V gave up 5 bases and J gave up 1 base, with 12 bases separating them. This CDR3 is 14 amino acids long. Germline CDR1 is SEHNR and CDR2 is FQNEAQ (reference sequence). CDR3 DNA, as far as it was read: TGTGCCAGCAGCAAGCCCCATACGTCCTACGAG. This codes for CASSKPHTSYE. The entire CDR3 reads CASSKPHTSYEQYF.

Comments on this clone: One end of the junction fails to match germline, which may point to a read error. The read is 3 residues too short to cover the CDR3 end, so that end is filled in from the germline J gene. This same CDR3 is encoded by further DNA sequences in the sample. The chain has TRBV5-1 and TRBJ1-3; tentative D call: TRBD1 (5 bases). Germline V gene lookup returns CDR1 SGHRS and CDR2 YFSETQ. The CDR3 runs to 15 residues. The sequenced part of the CDR3 DNA is TGCGCCAGCAGCTTGGAAGGGGAGTTGGGAAACACG. Translated, it gives CASSLEGELGNT. The full CDR3 protein reads CASSLEGELGNTIYF.

In this sample, this clone turned up many times. The read is 3 residues too short to cover the CDR3 end, so that end is filled in from the germline J gene. The chain joins TRBV6-1 to TRBJ2-1; D is unresolved. Trimming pared 2 bases from V and 6 bases from J, leaving 5 bases between. This CDR3 contains 12 residues. From germline, CDR1 is MNHNS and CDR2 SASEGT. The CDR3 sequence is CASSEWANEQFF. CDR3 bases read: TGTGCCAGCAGTGAATGGGCCAATGAG.

The table lists this clone with many counts. Read data end 3 residues before the CDR3 end; the end is taken from the germline J gene. The J gene is TRBJ2-2, the V gene TRBV12-5; 8 bases map to TRBD1. Unmatched junction bases numbered 3, after V lost 1 base and J lost 5 bases. The CDR3 is 15 residues long. Germline values: CDR1 LGHNT, CDR2 FRNRAP. The CDR3 bases that were read are TGTGCTAGTGGTTTGGGACAGGGGTGGACCGGGGAG. It codes for CASGLGQGWTGE. The whole CDR3 protein reads CASGLGQGWTGELFF.

In its sample, this clone was seen many times. The DNA ends 3 residues before the CDR3 does, and the rest of the CDR3 is filled in from the germline J gene. The J gene is TRBJ2-5, the V gene TRBV20-1; 9 positions match TRBD2. The V gene end was trimmed by 5 bases and the J gene end by 5 bases; junction bases not matched to a gene: 12. Per the germline V gene, CDR1 is DFQATT and CDR2 is SNEGSKA (reference sequence). The CDR3 contains 15 residues. CDR3 DNA (partial): TGCAGTGCTGAGACGGGCGGGGGGGCAGTGGAGACC. It translates to CSAETGGGAVET. The complete CDR3 protein is CSAETGGGAVETQYF.

This clone was recorded many times. With the read ending 3 residues before the CDR3 end, the germline J gene is used to fill in that end. This sequence joins TRBV10-1 and TRBJ1-1; 8 positions agree with TRBD1. Per germline, CDR1 WNHNN and CDR2 SYGVQD (reference sequence). V dropped 6 bases and J dropped 4; count of bases not matched to a gene: 13. CDR3 length: 16 residues. The CDR3 protein is CASRDRAREPATEAFF. The part of the CDR3 DNA that was read is TGCGCCAGCAGGGACAGGGCGAGGGAGCCGGCCACTGAA.

At least ten counts were recorded for this clone. The read gets to within 3 residues of the CDR3 end, and the germline J gene fills in the rest. The chain joins TRBV29-1 to TRBJ2-3; a weak D match, TRBD1 (6 bases). The ends were cut back, 0 bases at V and 5 bases at J, with 21 bases in the middle. The CDR3 has 17 amino acids. Per germline, CDR1 SQVTM and CDR2 ANQGSEA. CDR3 sequence: CSVEDPATTGLVDTQYF. The covered CDR3 bases are TGCAGCGTTGAAGATCCCGCCACGACAGGCTTGGTAGATACG.

This clone was seen ten or more times. CDR3 DNA (partial): TGTGCCAGTAGTGTACCGGGACAGGGGTCCGGAAACATT. It is translated as CASSVPGQGSGNI. The full-length CDR3 reads as CASSVPGQGSGNIQYF. This chain links TRBV19 with TRBJ2-4; TRBD1 matches 10 bases. The DNA ends 3 residues before the CDR3 does, and the rest of the CDR3 is filled in from the germline J gene. Trimming removed 5 bases from V and 6 bases from J; junction bases left unmatched: 10. The CDR3 consists of 16 residues. Germline lookup yields CDR1 LNHDA and CDR2 SQIVND (reference sequence).

This clone was seen ten or more times. The read ends 3 residues before the CDR3 terminus; that terminus is restored from the germline J gene. The chain employs TRBV18 and TRBJ1-5; D not certain. There are 15 residues in the CDR3. Trimming cost V 3 bases and J 3 bases, with 12 bases left between them. The germline CDR1 and CDR2 sequences are KGHSH and LQKENI. CDR3: CASSPLDNDNQPQHF. Incomplete CDR3 DNA: TGTGCCAGCTCACCCCTTGACAACGACAATCAGCCC.

This clone was picked up many times. The CDR3 goes on 3 residues after the read ends, and that part is filled in from the germline J gene. V gene TRBV5-5 combines with J gene TRBJ1-4, with 9 bases identical to TRBD1. Germline V gives CDR1 SGHKS, CDR2 YYEKEE (reference sequence). V lost 4 bases, J lost 8 bases, and 9 bases stayed unmatched. The CDR3 is 15 amino acids. CDR3: CASSPGTGFREKLFF. The CDR3 bases that were read are TGTGCCAGCAGCCCCGGGACAGGGTTTCGGGAAAAA.

In its sample, this clone was seen many times. The read ends 3 residues before the CDR3 terminus; that terminus is restored from the germline J gene. The chain recombines TRBV5-4 with TRBJ2-7; 8 nucleotides agree with TRBD1. CDR1 and CDR2 from the germline V gene are SGHNT and YYREEE (reference sequence). This CDR3 comprises 15 residues. The V and J ends lost 4 bases and 2 bases, in that order; junction bases with no gene match: 8. The sequenced CDR3 bases are TGTGCCAGCAGCCCCGAGACAGGGGCCCCCTACGAG. It yields the protein CASSPETGAPYE. The complete CDR3 reads CASSPETGAPYEQYF.

In this sample, this clone turned up many times. The read gets to within 3 residues of the CDR3 end, and the germline J gene fills in the rest. V gene TRBV5-1 combines with J gene TRBJ2-1; 7 bases map to TRBD1. Trimming at V came to 0 bases and at J to 4 bases, leaving 7 bases not matched to a gene. The CDR3 contains 16 residues. The germline V gene has CDR1 SGHRS and CDR2 YFSETQ. The CDR3 reads CASSLEDRASYNEQFF. CDR3 bases read: TGCGCCAGCAGCTTGGAAGACAGGGCAAGTTACAATGAG.

This clone was seen a handful of times. The DNA ends 3 residues before the CDR3 does, and the rest of the CDR3 is filled in from the germline J gene. J is TRBJ2-4 and V is TRBV7-2; possibly TRBD1 for D (6 bases). The CDR3 sequence is 14 residues long. CDR1 is SGHTA and CDR2 is FQGNSA in the germline V gene. The CDR3 loop reads CASSATRDNRGQYF. CDR3 DNA (partial): TGTGCCAGCAGCGCCACTCGGGACAACCGTGGT.

This clone was seen ten or more times. The DNA ends 3 residues before the CDR3 does, and the rest of the CDR3 is filled in from the germline J gene. The rearrangement links TRBV6-2 or TRBV6-3 to TRBJ1-1, with D uncertain. Germline assignment: CDR1 MNHEY and CDR2 SVGEGT. The CDR3 extends over 14 amino acids. With 0 bases removed from V and 1 base from J, the gap between germline ends came to 6 bases. Partial CDR3 DNA: TGTGCCAGCAGTTACTCTAGTAGGAACACTGAA. Its protein product is CASSYSSRNTE. The whole CDR3 region reads CASSYSSRNTEAFF.

This clone has ten or more counts. The sequence runs out 3 residues before the end of the CDR3; the remainder is reconstructed from the germline J gene. This chain connects TRBV10-2 to TRBJ1-1; D uncertain. Looked up from germline, CDR1 is WSHSY and CDR2 is SAAADI. CDR3 size: 11 residues. The covered CDR3 bases are TGCGCCAGCAGTTACGGGGAGCCA. It codes for CASSYGEP. In full, the CDR3 reads CASSYGEPAFF.

In this sample, this clone turned up many times. Read coverage stops 3 residues before the CDR3 terminus; the germline J gene supplies the remainder. This CDR3 is also generated by other DNA sequences in the sample. The rearrangement joins TRBV6-2 or TRBV6-3 to TRBJ1-1; D ambiguous. The CDR3 has 13 residues. Looked up from germline, CDR1 is MNHEY and CDR2 is SVGEGT. Trimming removed 7 bases at V and 1 base at J, with 10 bases between. CDR3 loop: CASTLTGNTEAFF. The covered CDR3 bases are TGTGCCAGCACTCTTACGGGGAACACTGAA.

This clone was recorded many times. The CDR3 is cut off 3 residues early in the read; its end comes from the germline J gene. V and J are TRBV10-3 and TRBJ2-3; tentatively, D is TRBD2 (6 bases). Germline-derived CDR1 and CDR2 are ENHRY and SYGVKD. The CDR3 has 15 residues. V gave up 0 bases and J gave up 4 bases, with 11 bases separating them. The covered CDR3 bases are TGTGCCATCAGTGAGTCGAATGGCGGGGCAGATACG. This encodes CAISESNGGADT. The complete CDR3 reads CAISESNGGADTQYF.

This clone was picked up many times. The CDR3 end lies 3 residues beyond the end of the read and is filled in from the germline J gene. The V and J genes are TRBV28 and TRBJ1-5; perhaps TRBD1 as D (5 bases). The CDR3 has 13 amino acids. Trimming pared 4 bases from V and 4 bases from J, leaving 8 bases between. CDR1 and CDR2 (germline): MDHEN, SYDVKM. CDR3 loop: CASSWTQNQPQHF. The DNA read from the CDR3 is TGTGCCAGCAGTTGGACACAGAATCAGCCC.

The table lists this clone with many counts. The DNA ends 3 residues before the CDR3 does, and the rest of the CDR3 is filled in from the germline J gene. The chain carries TRBV30 and TRBJ2-1; 8 bases agree with TRBD2. CDR1 and CDR2 from the germline V gene are GTSNPN and SVGIG (reference sequence). The CDR3 is 14 amino acids. The V segment lost 7 bases and the J segment 3 bases; nucleotides outside the gene matches: 8. The CDR3 is CAFAGTRLYNEQFF. Incomplete CDR3 DNA: TGTGCCTTCGCCGGGACTAGGCTCTACAATGAG.